A single sample gave rise to the 20 T cell receptor beta chains below, sequenced in a study of technical replicates of blood from a handful of donors. The data were produced by immunoSEQ multiplex PCR, yet TCRdb's version contains in-frame clones alone and is incomplete. The sample records around 65,000 clones, 80% to 90% being singletons. The sequenced sample consisted of PBMCs. The origin of the receptors is a human donor in good health. Some clones in this sample may be carry-over from other donors' samples.

The gene calls are TRBV25-1 and TRBJ1-1; no clear D. The CDR3 is made up of 15 amino acids. Trimming took 1 base from V and 2 from J, leaving 11 bases between them. Germline values: CDR1 MGHDK, CDR2 SYGVNS. CDR3 residues: CASSEWGGKNTEAFF. The CDR3 DNA is TGTGCCAGCAGTGAATGGGGAGGTAAAAACACTGAAGCTTTCTTT.

J is TRBJ1-5 and V is TRBV19, with unresolved D. The CDR3 consists of 18 residues. CDR1 and CDR2 from the germline V gene are LNHDA and SQIVND (reference sequence). V was trimmed by 3 bases and J by 4 bases, leaving 22 bases between them. The DNA for the CDR3 is TGTGCCAGTAGTATGACGCTTGGCGGCGGAAGGCTTAATCAGCCCCAGCATTTT. This gives the protein CASSMTLGGGRLNQPQHF.

The chain employs TRBV7-2 and TRBJ2-3; D gene unclear. The germline V gene encodes CDR1 SGHTA and CDR2 FQGNSA. V was pared by 1 base and J by 1 base, with 3 bases between. This CDR3 is 13 amino acids long. For the CDR3, the DNA is TGTGCCAGCAGCTTAGGCGGCACAGATACGCAGTATTTT. Its translation is CASSLGGTDTQYF. Filled out from reference TRBV7-2 and TRBJ2-3, the complete variable domain reads GAGVSQSPSNKVTEKGKDVELRCDPISGHTALYWYRQSLGQGLEFLIYFQGNSAPDKSGLPSDRFSAERTGGSVSTLTIQRTQQEDSAVYLCASSLGGTDTQYFGPGTRLTVL.

CDR3 amino acids: CASRVPGQGLAFF. CDR3 DNA sequence: TGTGCCAGCAGGGTCCCGGGACAGGGTCTAGCTTTCTTT. This sequence joins TRBV11-2 and TRBJ1-1, with 9 positions matching TRBD1. Per germline, CDR1 SGHAT and CDR2 FQNNGV. The length of the CDR3 is 13 residues. The ends lost 6 bases at V and 10 bases at J; junction bases unmatched: 9. Variable domain in full (rest from reference TRBV11-2 and TRBJ1-1): EAGVAQSPRYKIIEKRQSVAFWCNPISGHATLYWYQQILGQGPKLLIQFQNNGVVDDSQLPKDRFSAERLKGVDSTLKIQPAKLEDSAVYLCASRVPGQGLAFFGQGTRLTVV.

This clone has only one observation. The rearrangement links TRBV13 to TRBJ2-3; perhaps TRBD2 as D (5 bases). Per the germline V gene, CDR1 is PRHDT and CDR2 is FYEKMQ (reference sequence). V dropped 5 bases and J dropped 0 bases, with 12 bases sitting between them. The CDR3 contains 15 residues. In DNA form, the CDR3 reads TGTGCCAGCAGCCAGACGGCTAGCAGCACAGATACGCAGTATTTT. This gives the protein CASSQTASSTDTQYF.

This clone was seen just once. The CDR3 region is CASSEVRAQTGSPLHF. CDR3 nucleotides: TGTGCCAGCAGTGAAGTGAGGGCCCAAACGGGTTCACCCCTCCACTTT. The J gene is TRBJ1-6, the V gene TRBV2; no clear D gene. V lost 1 base to trimming and J lost 9 bases, with 16 bases between them. The CDR3 runs to 16 residues. Germline-derived CDR1 and CDR2 are SNHLY and FYNNEI.

In DNA form, the CDR3 reads TGCGCCAGCAGCCAAGATACAACAGACGTTTATAATTCACCCCTCCACTTT. This sequence encodes CASSQDTTDVYNSPLHF. The chain carries TRBV4-1 and TRBJ1-6, with unresolved D. There are 17 residues in the CDR3. V lost 0 bases, J lost 4 bases, and 13 bases lay in between. Germline V CDR1 and CDR2: MGHRA, YSYEKL.

This chain links TRBV15 with TRBJ2-1, with D possibly being TRBD1 (6 bases). The CDR3 runs 16 residues. Germline V gene data show CDR1 as LNHNV and CDR2 as YYDKDF (reference sequence). V was shortened by 0 bases and J by 2 bases, with 11 bases between the two germline ends. The CDR3 spells CATSRDSGHPYNEQFF. CDR3 nucleotides: TGTGCCACCAGCAGAGATTCGGGACACCCCTACAATGAGCAGTTCTTC.

The chain links TRBV6-4 to TRBJ1-3; no reliable D call. This CDR3 is 15 amino acids long. Per germline, CDR1 MRHNA and CDR2 SNTAGT. The ends were cut back, 7 bases at V and 2 bases at J, with 15 bases in the middle. CDR3 DNA: TGTGCCAGCACTAGGCCTGGTCGAACTGGAAACACCATATATTTT. The encoded protein is CASTRPGRTGNTIYF.

The chain has TRBV5-4 and TRBJ2-7; TRBD1 matches at 7 bases. V lost 2 bases and J lost 2; bases outside the gene matches: 4. This CDR3 has 14 residues. The germline V gene encodes CDR1 SGHNT and CDR2 YYREEE (reference sequence). The CDR3 DNA reads TGTGCCAGCAGCTTCGGACAGGAGACCTACGAGCAGTACTTC. This gives the protein CASSFGQETYEQYF. Combining the CDR3 with reference TRBV5-4 and TRBJ2-7 gives the whole variable domain ETGVTQSPTHLIKTRGQQVTLRCSSQSGHNTVSWYQQALGQGPQFIFQYYREEENGRGNFPPRFSGLQFPNYSSELNVNALELDDSALYLCASSFGQETYEQYFGPGTRLTVT.

The rearrangement uses TRBV30 and TRBJ2-3, with TRBD2 identical over 13 bases. Germline V CDR1 and CDR2: GTSNPN, SVGIG (reference sequence). Trimming at V came to 0 bases and at J to 2 bases, leaving 5 bases not matched to a gene. This CDR3 has 17 residues. The CDR3 region has the DNA TGTGCCTGGAGTGTAGAGGGACTAGCGGGGTACACAGATACGCAGTATTTT. This sequence encodes CAWSVEGLAGYTDTQYF.

This chain uses TRBV6-1 with TRBJ2-3; D unresolved. The CDR3 sequence is 16 residues long. Trimming took off 2 bases at V and 0 bases at J, with 12 bases between the two ends. The germline V gene encodes CDR1 MNHNS and CDR2 SASEGT. The CDR3 region has the DNA TGTGCCAGCAGTGAACTCTATAGCACTAGCACAGATACGCAGTATTTT. Protein product: CASSELYSTSTDTQYF.

V and J are TRBV13 and TRBJ1-3; D not resolved. The germline V and J ends were trimmed by 7 bases and 0 bases, with 16 bases remaining between them. Germline V gene lookup returns CDR1 PRHDT and CDR2 FYEKMQ (reference sequence). This CDR3 comprises 16 residues. The CDR3 loop reads CASTSADPSSGNTIYF. In nucleotides, the CDR3 is TGTGCCAGCACCTCCGCCGACCCTAGCTCTGGAAACACCATATATTTT.

This chain links TRBV7-2 with TRBJ2-5; 8 bases map to TRBD1. Germline assignment: CDR1 SGHTA and CDR2 FQGNSA. V trimming: 1 base; J trimming: 4 bases; junction bases outside the gene matches: 8. The CDR3 has 16 amino acids. The CDR3 loop is CASSLGRGRMGETQYF. The CDR3 DNA sequence: TGTGCCAGCAGCTTAGGCAGGGGGCGAATGGGAGAGACCCAGTACTTC.

The chain is built from TRBV18 and TRBJ2-6; D perhaps matches TRBD2 (5 bases). Germline V lookup: CDR1 KGHSH, CDR2 LQKENI. CDR3 length: 15 amino acids. V lost 3 bases, J lost 1 base, and 7 bases lay in between. CDR3 region: CASSPRGSGANVLTF. Here the CDR3 DNA reads TGTGCCAGCTCACCTCGGGGTTCTGGGGCCAACGTCCTGACTTTC.

The J gene is TRBJ2-1, the V gene TRBV2; 8 nucleotides align to TRBD2. This CDR3 contains 12 residues. With V trimmed by 10 bases and J by 6 bases, 5 bases remained unmatched. Germline CDR1 and CDR2: SNHLY and FYNNEI. The CDR3 is CATRTSSNEQFF. The CDR3 DNA reads TGTGCCACCAGGACTAGCAGCAATGAGCAGTTCTTC.

The chain uses TRBV19 and TRBJ2-3, with 11 bases that match TRBD2. This CDR3 comprises 17 residues. V shed 3 bases and J 4 bases; nucleotides not matched to a gene: 9. CDR1 and CDR2 (germline): LNHDA, SQIVND (reference sequence). The CDR3 sequence: CASSIRLAGIQADTQYF. DNA of the CDR3: TGTGCCAGTAGTATTAGACTAGCGGGAATTCAAGCAGATACGCAGTATTTT.

This clone was found a few times. The rearrangement uses TRBV10-2 and TRBJ1-1; D unclear. There are 15 residues in the CDR3. The germline V and J ends were trimmed by 2 bases and 3 bases, with 13 bases remaining between them. Germline V lookup: CDR1 WSHSY, CDR2 SAAADI. The CDR3 region has the DNA TGCGCCAGCAGTGAGCCGCAACGGGTAGACACTGAAGCTTTCTTT. Translating gives CASSEPQRVDTEAFF.

The rearrangement links TRBV2 to TRBJ2-1; D uncertain. This CDR3 has 11 amino acids. Trimming shortened V by 5 bases and J by 4 bases, and 3 bases separated the two germline ends. The germline CDR1 and CDR2 sequences are SNHLY and FYNNEI. The CDR3 protein is CASSPYNEQFF. The CDR3 region has the DNA TGTGCCAGCAGTCCATACAATGAGCAGTTCTTC.

The gene calls are TRBV5-4 and TRBJ2-1, with D perhaps matching TRBD1 (5 bases). Trimming took off 0 bases at V and 2 bases at J, with 12 bases between the two ends. This CDR3 has 16 residues. CDR1 and CDR2 from the germline V gene are SGHNT and YYREEE (reference sequence). In nucleotides, the CDR3 is TGTGCCAGCAGCTTGGGCGGCAGGGTGCCCTACAATGAGCAGTTCTTC. Encoded protein: CASSLGGRVPYNEQFF.